This T cell receptor beta chain was identified in a study of T cell responses to AZD1222 COVID-19 vaccine. At the level of the study: Second-dose intervals of approximately 4 or approximately 12 weeks were pooled. Study observations and caveats: Reportedly, close to half of spike-specific TCRs are directed against unmutated variant regions. There were vaccine-associated CD4 TCRs across spike, dominant at 160-218 and 743-854. It should be noted that donors were predominantly white British and more often female, and clonal diversity was possibly underestimated.

Comment on this clone: Its antigen is not known.

This CDR3 spans 14 amino acids. Germline-derived CDR1 and CDR2 are SGHRS and YFSETQ. V shed 3 bases and J shed 6 bases, with 15 bases lying between them. Clones were sequenced by immunoSEQ multiplex PCR, and TCRdb holds only the in-frame ones, with some missing. The top ten hold 15% to 20% of the sample, which has 60,000 to 75,000 clones, 65% to 90% seen once. The chain recombines TRBV5-1 with TRBJ1-2; tentatively, D is TRBD1 (6 bases). Sequencing was performed on peripheral blood, taken on day 0 of AZD1222 vaccination. The sequence was obtained from an adult in good health. The CDR3 sequence is CASSSTLTGHGYTF. The DNA of the CDR3 is TGCGCCAGCAGCTCGACCCTGACAGGCCATGGCTACACCTTC. The full variable domain, with the rest looked up from reference TRBV5-1 and TRBJ1-2, is KAGVTQTPRYLIKTRGQQVTLSCSPISGHRSVSWYQQTPGQGLQFLFEYFSETQRNKGNFPGRFSGRQFSNSRSEMNVSTLELGDSALYLCASSSTLTGHGYTFGSGTRLTVV.